This T cell receptor beta chain was retrieved from a study of cytomegalovirus exposure and HLA in healthy donors. Details on this clone: Its antigen remains unidentified.

Trimming took 4 bases from V and 5 from J; bases not matched to a gene: 7. From germline, CDR1 is SGHRS and CDR2 YFSETQ. This CDR3 spans 14 amino acids. In the PCR, 60 Vbeta and 13 Jbeta primers were used. Produced via immunoSEQ multiplex PCR; TCRdb's table is partial and in-frame only. Of approximately 170,000 clones in the sample, around 79% are singletons; the top ten hold roughly 2.6%. Study-level results: It was reported that the classifier diagnosed cytomegalovirus status with high specificity and sensitivity in both the original and validation cohorts.

This TCR came from a woman aged 40 to 50 in good health and CMV-seropositive. The sample taken for sequencing was PBMCs. V is TRBV5-1 and J is TRBJ2-5, with 8 bases matching TRBD1. Here the CDR3 reads CASSVGQGDETQYF. The CDR3 coding sequence is TGCGCCAGCAGCGTAGGACAGGGCGATGAGACCCAGTACTTC.